What follows are 15 T cell receptor beta chains derived from one specimen sequenced in a study of blood T cell repertoires in COVID-19. Sequencing used immunoSEQ multiplex PCR; TCRdb keeps in-frame clones, though not all of them. This sample has 350,000 to 450,000 clones, with approximately 91% found just once. Sequencing used PBMCs or T cells enriched from blood (not recorded which). The receptors stem from a woman aged 35 to 49 who had been exposed to COVID-19.

This chain links TRBV30 with TRBJ2-7, with 8 bases matching TRBD1. The CDR3 contains 12 residues. Germline V gene sequence: CDR1 GTSNPN, CDR2 SVGIG (reference sequence). The V segment lost 7 bases and the J segment 5 bases; nucleotides outside the gene matches: 7. The CDR3 sequence is CASVQGVHEQYF. The CDR3 bases are TGTGCCTCCGTACAGGGGGTTCACGAGCAGTACTTC.

The chain couples TRBV15 to TRBJ2-4, with D tentatively TRBD1 (6 bases). Deletions cut 0 bases from V and 0 bases from J, with 18 bases between. The length of the CDR3 is 19 residues. Germline CDR1 and CDR2: LNHNV and YYDKDF (reference sequence). Written as DNA, the CDR3 is TGTGCCACCAGCAGAGATAAGGGGGACGCCCGTCTAGCCAAAAACATTCAGTACTTC. Translation: CATSRDKGDARLAKNIQYF.

This clone was seen a few times. The gene calls are TRBV14 and TRBJ1-6, with a tentative D call TRBD1 (6 bases). The CDR3 extends over 14 amino acids. In germline, CDR1 is SGHDN, CDR2 FVKESK. Trimming left V 2 bases short and J 10 bases short, with 12 bases between. The CDR3 DNA reads TGTGCCAGCAGCCAATCAGGGGTTAGGTCACCCCTCCACTTT. Protein sequence: CASSQSGVRSPLHF.

V usage is TRBV10-2 and J usage is TRBJ2-5; TRBD2 might be the D (5 bases). CDR3 length: 11 amino acids. With 7 bases removed from V and 4 bases from J, the gap between germline ends came to 7 bases. Per germline, CDR1 WSHSY and CDR2 SAAADI. Here the CDR3 DNA reads TGCGCCAGCAACCGGGGAGAGACCCAGTACTTC. The encoded protein is CASNRGETQYF.

The CDR3 sequence is CASTGGQPNTGELFF. The CDR3 region has the DNA TGCGCCAGCACAGGTGGACAGCCAAACACCGGGGAGCTGTTTTTT. This chain links TRBV4-1 with TRBJ2-2; tentative D call: TRBD1 (6 bases). V was shortened by 7 bases and J by 2 bases, with 14 bases between the two germline ends. The germline V gene has CDR1 MGHRA and CDR2 YSYEKL. This CDR3 has 15 residues.

This clone appeared a single time. V is TRBV7-9 and J is TRBJ2-5; tentative D call: TRBD2 (5 bases). The V gene's germline CDR1 is SEHNR and CDR2 FQNEAQ (reference sequence). V lost 1 base to trimming and J lost 2 bases, with 17 bases between them. The CDR3 covers 17 residues. CDR3 DNA sequence: TGTGCCAGCAGCTTAGGAGGGCTGACTCGGGGACAAGAGACCCAGTACTTC. Amino acid sequence: CASSLGGLTRGQETQYF. Using reference TRBV7-9 and TRBJ2-5 for the parts outside the CDR3, the full variable domain is DTGVSQNPRHKITKRGQNVTFRCDPISEHNRLYWYRQTLGQGPEFLTYFQNEAQLEKSRLLSDRFSAERPKGSFSTLEIQRTEQGDSAMYLCASSLGGLTRGQETQYFGPGTRLLVL.

The rearrangement links TRBV5-4 to TRBJ2-1, with TRBD2 matching over 8 bases. This CDR3 is 15 amino acids long. V lost 4 bases and J lost 4; bases outside the gene matches: 7. Germline loops: CDR1 SGHNT, CDR2 YYREEE (reference sequence). DNA for the CDR3: TGTGCCAGCAGCCCCGAGACTAGCGCGTACAATGAGCAGTTCTTC. Its translation is CASSPETSAYNEQFF. Based on the CDR3 plus reference TRBV5-4 and TRBJ2-1, the full variable domain is ETGVTQSPTHLIKTRGQQVTLRCSSQSGHNTVSWYQQALGQGPQFIFQYYREEENGRGNFPPRFSGLQFPNYSSELNVNALELDDSALYLCASSPETSAYNEQFFGPGTRLTVL.

The chain joins TRBV18 to TRBJ1-1; TRBD1 agrees at 10 bases. There are 15 residues in the CDR3. With V trimmed by 6 bases and J by 2 bases, 6 bases remained unmatched. Germline assignment: CDR1 KGHSH and CDR2 LQKENI. CDR3 residues: CASSSGTGDNTEAFF. In DNA form, the CDR3 reads TGTGCCAGCTCGTCAGGGACAGGGGATAACACTGAAGCTTTCTTT.

This chain uses TRBV29-1 with TRBJ1-3; D gene ambiguous. Germline-derived CDR1 and CDR2 are SQVTM and ANQGSEA. This CDR3 contains 13 residues. Trimming stripped 6 bases from V and 1 base from J, with 10 bases between. CDR3 loop: CSVAYRSGNTIYF. In DNA, the CDR3 is TGCAGCGTGGCGTACAGATCTGGAAACACCATATATTTT.

This clone is categorized as medium-sized (0.01 to 0.1%). The J gene is TRBJ2-1, the V gene TRBV11-3; maybe TRBD2 (5 bases). V gave up 4 bases and J gave up 5 bases, with 12 bases separating them. The germline V gene has CDR1 SGHNT and CDR2 YENEEA. CDR3 length: 14 residues. In DNA form, the CDR3 reads TGTGCCAGCAGCTCCTCTGGACTTAACAATGAGCAGTTCTTC. Amino acids: CASSSSGLNNEQFF. Full variable domain (outside the CDR3, taken from reference TRBV11-3 and TRBJ2-1): EAGVVQSPRYKIIEKKQPVAFWCNPISGHNTLYWYLQNLGQGPELLIRYENEEAVDDSQLPKDRFSAERLKGVDSTLKIQPAELGDSAVYLCASSSSGLNNEQFFGPGTRLTVL.

The rearrangement joins TRBV28 to TRBJ2-3; D might be TRBD2 (5 bases). The length of the CDR3 is 15 residues. CDR1 and CDR2 (germline): MDHEN, SYDVKM. Trimming pared 6 bases from V and 2 bases from J, leaving 15 bases between. In DNA form, the CDR3 reads TGTGCCAGCAGATATCCCGGGGAGTACACAGATACGCAGTATTTT. The encoded protein is CASRYPGEYTDTQYF.

The sample holds one count of this clone. CDR3 in amino acids: CASRLMNTEAFF. In DNA form, the CDR3 reads TGTGCCAGCAGACTCATGAACACTGAAGCTTTCTTT. J is TRBJ1-1 and V is TRBV7-9; D not resolved. V was trimmed by 6 bases and J by 0 bases, leaving 5 bases between them. This CDR3 has 12 residues. From germline, CDR1 is SEHNR and CDR2 FQNEAQ (reference sequence).

The chain uses TRBV19 and TRBJ2-1, with D possibly being TRBD2 (6 bases). Trimming left V 3 bases short and J 0 bases short, with 18 bases between. The CDR3 has 18 amino acids. CDR1 and CDR2 (germline): LNHDA, SQIVND (reference sequence). The CDR3 DNA follows: TGTGCCAGTAGTATGGGATATAGCGGTCCTAGCTCCTACAATGAGCAGTTCTTC. This encodes CASSMGYSGPSSYNEQFF.

Notes on this clone: Different DNA sequences within this sample yield the same CDR3. This chain joins TRBV12-3 or TRBV12-4 and TRBJ1-1; D unclear. CDR3 length: 11 amino acids. V lost 5 bases to trimming and J lost 3 bases, with 4 bases between them. CDR3 sequence (DNA): TGTGCCAGCAGTCTATACACTGAAGCTTTCTTT. Its protein product is CASSLYTEAFF.

The chain employs TRBV18 and TRBJ2-7, with a possible D match to TRBD1 (6 bases). V lost 4 bases and J lost 6, with 13 bases in between. Per the germline V gene, CDR1 is KGHSH and CDR2 is LQKENI. CDR3 size: 13 residues. In DNA, the CDR3 is TGTGCCAGCTCACGGGACACAGACCTCGAGCAGTACTTC. Encoded protein: CASSRDTDLEQYF.